This T cell receptor beta chain is drawn from a study of PD-L1 blockade in urothelial cancer. Turning to the study itself: Bladder-origin urothelial cancer in males described most of the roughly 30 patients. Reported median T cell count for blood samples was roughly 150,000. Prior regimens of chemotherapy numbered 0 to 3 per patient.

This CDR3 region has 14 residues. Germline assignment: CDR1 SGHTA and CDR2 FQGNSA. V shed 5 bases and J shed 4 bases, with 14 bases lying between them. Some clones are missing from TCRdb's copy, which holds only in-frame ones; the method was immunoSEQ multiplex PCR. The data show roughly 44,000 clones, with more than 75% seen just once and roughly 3.2% held by the top ten. Each individual provided 1 to 8 samples (taken pretreatment and on-treatment). The count of this clone is one. This material consisted of PBMCs, taken around atezolizumab (anti-PD-L1) treatment. The chain has TRBV7-2 and TRBJ2-5, with TRBD2 as a possible D gene (5 bases). The receptor was derived from a man between 65 and 79 years old with urothelial cancer. The CDR3 loop reads CASSPGLAGETQYF. CDR3 in DNA: TGTGCCAGCAGCCCCGGCCTTGCGGGAGAGACCCAGTACTTC.